This is a list of T cell receptor beta chains from one sample in a study of cytomegalovirus exposure and HLA in healthy donors. TCRdb keeps only in-frame clones here, not all; method: immunoSEQ multiplex PCR. This table holds about 180,000 clones, roughly 82% found once. Sequenced material: PBMCs. The receptors come from a woman aged 50 to 60 in good health and CMV-seronegative. Each CDR3 is given with its conserved first and last residue. D genes are given only for firm matches. Expanded clones are given a class, and other clones once, few, many or no size at all.

j_call v_call clone_size d_call cdr3_aa cdr3_nt
TRBJ2-7 TRBV28 once - CASNLGYEQYF TGTGCCAGCAACCTGGGCTACGAGCAGTACTTC
TRBJ2-7 TRBV5-1 - TRBD2 CASSLDGLAGAYEQYF TGCGCCAGCAGCTTGGATGGACTAGCGGGAGCCTACGAGCAGTACTTC
TRBJ2-7 TRBV5-1 - TRBD2 CASSLEPRTSGSRYEQYF TGCGCCAGCAGCTTGGAGCCAAGGACTAGCGGGAGCAGGTACGAGCAGTACTTC
TRBJ2-2 TRBV19 - - CASSISVGGADTGELFF TGTGCCAGTAGTATAAGTGTCGGGGGAGCAGACACCGGGGAGCTGTTTTTT
TRBJ2-6 TRBV5-1 - - CASSTGVTSGANVLTF TGCGCCAGCAGCACCGGGGTTACCTCTGGGGCCAACGTCCTGACTTTC
TRBJ2-7 TRBV12-5 few - CASGFQGSNEQYF TGTGCTAGTGGTTTTCAGGGATCAAACGAGCAGTACTTC
TRBJ2-7 TRBV7-3 - TRBD1 CASSYYRDSEQYF TGTGCCAGCAGCTACTACCGGGACAGCGAGCAGTACTTC
TRBJ2-7 TRBV18 - TRBD1 CASSPQGQSYEQYF TGTGCCAGCTCACCACAGGGACAGTCCTACGAGCAGTACTTC
TRBJ1-2 TRBV27 - - CASSYIPSGGNIYGYTF TGTGCCAGCAGTTATATTCCCAGTGGCGGGAATATCTATGGCTACACCTTC
TRBJ2-5 TRBV5-1 - TRBD1 CASSLTGVGETQYF TGCGCCAGCAGCTTAACAGGGGTCGGGGAGACCCAGTACTTC
TRBJ1-2 TRBV19 - - CASSDRIYGYTF TGTGCCAGTAGTGACAGGATCTATGGCTACACCTTC
TRBJ1-4 TRBV18 - TRBD1 CASSPGTGDEKLFF TGTGCCAGCTCTCCCGGGACAGGGGATGAAAAACTGTTTTTT
TRBJ2-1 TRBV29-1 - - CSFGQLSSYNEQFF TGCAGCTTTGGACAGCTTAGCTCCTACAATGAGCAGTTCTTC
TRBJ2-7 TRBV6-5 - TRBD2 CASSRGERYEQYF TGTGCCAGCAGTCGGGGGGAGCGATACGAGCAGTACTTC
TRBJ2-2 TRBV5-1 few - CASSGRFSGDYTGELFF TGCGCCAGTTCGGGTCGGTTTAGCGGAGACTACACCGGGGAGCTGTTTTTT
TRBJ2-7 TRBV7-8 - TRBD2 CASSLSYQSGRDLGEQYF TGTGCCAGCAGCTTATCCTACCAGAGCGGGAGGGATTTAGGGGAGCAGTACTTC
TRBJ2-7 TRBV9 - - CASSVVPGDPYEQYF TGTGCCAGCAGCGTAGTTCCGGGGGATCCCTACGAGCAGTACTTC
TRBJ2-3 TRBV7-2 - - CASSLVGYGTDTQYF TGTGCCAGCAGCTTAGTCGGGTACGGCACAGATACGCAGTATTTT
TRBJ1-1 TRBV18 - - CASSPLSGLNTEAFF TGTGCCAGCTCACCACTTTCCGGGTTGAACACTGAAGCTTTCTTT
TRBJ2-1 TRBV10-1 - - CASSADTYNEQFF TGCGCCAGCAGCGCCGACACCTACAATGAGCAGTTCTTC
TRBJ1-1 TRBV28 - TRBD1 CASSLWFQGAMNTEAFF TGTGCCAGCAGTTTATGGTTCCAGGGGGCCATGAACACTGAAGCTTTCTTT
TRBJ2-7 TRBV15 - TRBD2 CATSRGVAGAFYEQYF TGTGCCACCAGCAGAGGTGTAGCGGGGGCCTTTTACGAGCAGTACTTC
TRBJ1-5 TRBV4-1 - - CASSPTGYQPQHF TGCGCCAGCAGCCCCACGGGTTATCAGCCCCAGCATTTT
TRBJ2-7 TRBV4-1 - TRBD2 CASSQRTSEDHEQYF TGCGCCAGCAGCCAGAGGACTAGCGAAGACCACGAGCAGTACTTC
TRBJ2-2 TRBV11-3 - - CASSRNTGELFF TGTGCCAGCAGCCGGAACACCGGGGAGCTGTTTTTT
TRBJ2-7 TRBV7-3 once TRBD1 CASSRTGGYEQYF TGTGCCAGCAGCCGGACAGGGGGATACGAGCAGTACTTC
TRBJ1-2 TRBV28 - - CASSLSQGINYGYTF TGTGCCAGCAGTTTATCTCAGGGGATTAACTATGGCTACACCTTC
TRBJ2-2 TRBV4-1 few - CASSQDPGFPGELFF TGCGCCAGCAGCCAAGACCCAGGGTTCCCCGGGGAGCTGTTTTTT
TRBJ1-2 TRBV18 - - CASSPKQSNYGYTF TGTGCCAGCTCGCCAAAACAGAGTAACTATGGCTACACCTTC
TRBJ2-7 TRBV29-1 - - CSVAEGPYEQYF TGCAGCGTTGCAGAGGGCCCCTACGAGCAGTACTTC
TRBJ2-3 TRBV7-2 - TRBD1 CASTPGQGADTQYF TGTGCCAGCACCCCGGGACAGGGCGCAGATACGCAGTATTTT
TRBJ1-2 TRBV28 - - CASSRTDVPRGYTF TGTGCCAGCAGTCGAACCGACGTTCCGAGGGGCTACACCTTC
TRBJ2-2 TRBV30 - TRBD2 CAWSVGGGVGSRELFF TGTGCCTGGAGTGTAGGCGGGGGGGTGGGTTCCAGGGAGCTGTTTTTT
TRBJ2-1 TRBV5-4 - - CASSLEGGGEQFF TGTGCCAGCAGCTTGGAGGGAGGGGGTGAGCAGTTCTTC
TRBJ2-1 TRBV2 - TRBD2 CASSAQREDEQFF TGTGCCAGCAGTGCCCAGCGGGAGGATGAGCAGTTCTTC
TRBJ2-3 TRBV5-1 - - CASTPGGSHTDTQYF TGCGCCAGCACCCCCGGGGGTTCCCACACAGATACGCAGTATTTT
TRBJ1-5 TRBV18 - - CASSPRGEGGNQPQHF TGTGCCAGCTCACCACGTGGGGAGGGGGGCAATCAGCCCCAGCATTTT
TRBJ2-5 TRBV5-4 - TRBD2 CASSLILAEETQYF TGTGCCAGCAGCTTGATCCTAGCGGAAGAGACCCAGTACTTC
TRBJ2-7 TRBV19 - TRBD2 CASSIDLLAGGPEQYF TGTGCCAGTAGTATAGATCTCCTAGCGGGTGGACCCGAGCAGTACTTC
TRBJ1-2 TRBV7-2 - - CASGRGSYGYTF TGTGCCAGTGGCCGGGGGAGCTATGGCTACACCTTC
TRBJ1-5 TRBV6-1 - - CASSYLLNQPQHF TGTGCCAGCAGTTATCTCTTGAATCAGCCCCAGCATTTT
TRBJ1-2 TRBV7-2 - - CASSLAVNTGYGYTF TGTGCCAGCAGCTTAGCGGTTAATACCGGCTATGGCTACACCTTC
TRBJ1-1 TRBV27 - - CASSLRGEAFF TGTGCCAGCAGTTTGCGGGGTGAAGCTTTCTTT
TRBJ2-2 TRBV9 few - CASSGGQSNTGELFF TGTGCCAGCAGCGGGGGACAATCGAACACCGGGGAGCTGTTTTTT
TRBJ2-1 TRBV11-1 - TRBD2 CASSFWTSGMMGEQFF TGTGCCAGCAGCTTTTGGACTAGCGGGATGATGGGTGAGCAGTTCTTC
TRBJ1-5 TRBV27 - TRBD1 CASSSYRTGGRFSNQPQHF TGTGCCAGCAGTTCTTACCGGACAGGGGGTCGGTTTAGCAATCAGCCCCAGCATTTT
TRBJ1-1 TRBV19 - - CASRTENTEAFF TGTGCCAGTAGGACAGAAAACACTGAAGCTTTCTTT
TRBJ2-5 TRBV27 - TRBD2 CASRLGIAGGPETQYF TGTGCCAGCCGACTAGGAATAGCGGGGGGGCCAGAGACCCAGTACTTC